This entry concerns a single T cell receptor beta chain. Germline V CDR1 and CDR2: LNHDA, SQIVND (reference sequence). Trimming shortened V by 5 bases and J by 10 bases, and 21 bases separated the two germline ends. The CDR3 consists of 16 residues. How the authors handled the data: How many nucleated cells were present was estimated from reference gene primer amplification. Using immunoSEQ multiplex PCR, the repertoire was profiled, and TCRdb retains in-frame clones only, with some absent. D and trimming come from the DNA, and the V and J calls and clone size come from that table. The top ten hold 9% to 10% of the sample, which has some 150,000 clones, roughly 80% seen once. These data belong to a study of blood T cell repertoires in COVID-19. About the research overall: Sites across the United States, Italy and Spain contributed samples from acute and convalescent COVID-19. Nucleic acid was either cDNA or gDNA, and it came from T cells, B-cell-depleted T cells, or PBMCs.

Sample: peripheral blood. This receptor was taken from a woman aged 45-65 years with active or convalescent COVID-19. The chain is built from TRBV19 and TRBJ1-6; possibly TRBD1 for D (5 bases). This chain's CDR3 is CASSPLDGARGSPLHF. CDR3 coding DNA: TGTGCCAGTAGTCCACTGGACGGAGCTAGGGGCTCACCCCTCCACTTT.